The source of this T cell receptor (beta chain) is a study of response to subunit inactivated influenza vaccine (dated by TCRdb to 2016 to 2019). Study-level background: To follow how T cells responded to a trivalent subunit inactivated influenza vaccine, the researchers relied on deep quantitative profiling of the T cell receptor repertoire.

This clonotype came up a few times. There is no known antigen for this receptor. Base quality data are lacking; no much larger clone is found one base away. Overall study results and their limits: According to the authors, only a limited number of new T cells may be recruited by each seasonal influenza vaccination.

Its CDR3 holds 15 amino acids, cysteine through phenylalanine. CDR3 DNA is the only sequence kept; it has 45 bases, read in frame from the first base. V was cut back by 5 bases and J by 4 bases, leaving a gap of 18 bases between them. The germline V gene (reference sequence) yields SEHNR for CDR1 and FQNEAQ for CDR2. Library preparation was by RT-PCR. For sequencing, an Illumina HiSeq 2500 was employed. The raw public data were reprocessed by TCRdb itself: fastp quality trimming at Q25, MiXCR clonotype calling, in-frame beta chains only. Records with the same CDR3 protein are collapsed into one entry carrying the most frequent genes and DNA. The sample data list about 540,000 distinct CDR3 sequences, and 14% of these were observed just once. The top ten clonotypes cover around 10% of the sample.

Sequenced material: PBMCs from blood, taken 11 to 12 days after vaccination. This TCR derives from a man aged 50 to 59 who received an inactivated influenza vaccine. Donor details come from another sample of the same person, matched by shared clones. The sequence links TRBV7-9 to TRBJ2-7; the D segment is perhaps TRBD1 or TRBD2, each sharing 6 matched bases. DNA sequence: TGTGCCAGCAGCCCGCGGGACAAAAGAAGGTACGAGCAGTACTTC. This sequence encodes CASSPRDKRRYEQYF.